This TCR beta chain was retrieved from a study of early T cells in non-severe SARS-CoV-2 infection. The CDR3 is 13 amino acids. Germline CDR1 is KGHSH and CDR2 is LQKENI. The ends were cut back, 3 bases at V and 5 bases at J, with 8 bases in the middle. A single record per CDR3 protein comes from TCRdb applying MiXCR to the 5' RACE reads. Of about 58,000 distinct CDR3 sequences in the sample, around 11% were seen once. This clonotype has at least ten counts. Specimen: whole blood. This sequence originates from an adult who was a healthcare worker with PCR-confirmed SARS-CoV-2 infection or an uninfected control (not recorded which). The gene calls are TRBV18 and TRBJ2-1; D unresolved. CDR3 loop: CASSPGRDNEQFF. The CDR3 DNA reads as TGTGCCAGCTCACCCGGACGCGACAATGAGCAGTTCTTC.